This entry concerns a single T cell receptor beta chain. What it recognizes is unknown. Each donor gave 2.5 to 3 ml of peripheral blood. The source of the sample is a study of monozygotic twins with inflammatory bowel disease. Whole-study findings and limits: IBD patients shared fewer clonotypes with others than healthy twins, especially with disease activity. No separation of different T cell subtypes was possible.

Looked up from germline, CDR1 is SEHNR and CDR2 is FQNEAQ (reference sequence). This CDR3 region has 13 residues. TCRdb reprocessed the 5' RACE reads and keeps a single row for each CDR3 protein, giving no DNA. This repertoire comprises some 90,000 distinct CDR3 sequences; its ten largest clones make up less than 8%. The TCR comes from a human donor with ulcerative colitis or Crohn's disease, or a healthy co-twin of an affected twin (not recorded which). V is TRBV7-9 and J is TRBJ2-7. Sequencing was carried out using blood. The CDR3 region is CASSLERLNEQYF. Combining the CDR3 with reference TRBV7-9 and TRBJ2-7 gives the whole variable domain DTGVSQNPRHKITKRGQNVTFRCDPISEHNRLYWYRQTLGQGPEFLTYFQNEAQLEKSRLLSDRFSAERPKGSFSTLEIQRTEQGDSAMYLCASSLERLNEQYFGPGTRLTVT.